This T cell receptor beta chain was sequenced in a study of a mutant IDH1 vaccine in newly diagnosed glioma. Study-level information: Patients underwent eight vaccinations, which took place in weeks 1, 3, 5, 7, 11, 15, 19 and 23. Vaccination began 4-6 weeks post radiotherapy alone, or with temozolomide cycles.

V was pared by 1 base and J by 5 bases, with 8 bases between. This CDR3 comprises 13 residues. Germline V gene data show CDR1 as GTSNPN and CDR2 as SVGIG (reference sequence). Note on this clone: The antigen remains undetermined.

Overall study results and limits: Overall, around 94% of patients had vaccine-induced immune responses.

Sequencing used immunoSEQ multiplex PCR; TCRdb keeps in-frame clones, though not all of them. The sample yields some 51,000 clones, around 80% seen once. Time point denoted: week 5, during vaccination. The investigators gave 300 ug of mutant IDH1 20-mer peptide in each vaccine dose, together with topical imiquimod. New WHO grade 3 or 4 IDH1-mutant, ATRX-lost astrocytomas were present in all donors. This sequence joins TRBV30 and TRBJ1-4; D is undetermined. The TCR sequence derives from a man aged 50 or older with glioma. This specimen consisted of PBMCs, obtained from a glioma patient whose treatment included an IDH1 peptide vaccine. CDR3 sequence reads: CAWSGTPNEKLFF. The CDR3 DNA reads TGTGCCTGGAGTGGGACTCCGAATGAAAAACTGTTTTTT.